The clone carrying this T cell receptor (beta chain) came up many times. TCRdb analysed the reads with MiXCR anew, one entry per CDR3 protein. The repertoire holds about 230,000 distinct CDR3 sequences, under 25% seen once, with about 20% in the top ten. This entry belongs to a study of T cell repertoires in cytomegalovirus infection. Study in general: In public TCR beta signatures, there were indications of both CMV infection and matching HLA type.

The CDR3 loop spans 13 amino acids. Germline CDR1 reads SGHVS; CDR2 reads FQNEAQ. V lost 4 bases and J lost 4, with 7 bases in between. The receptor's source is a human donor in good health (CMV status not recorded). Some clones in this sample may be carry-over from other donors' samples. Sequencing used CD8+ T cells from PBMCs. The rearrangement joins TRBV7-8 to TRBJ2-2, with D unclear. The CDR3 DNA follows: TGTGCCAGCAGCTCCCGTGGCACCGGGGAGCTGTTTTTT. Its translation is CASSSRGTGELFF.